These 17 T cell receptor beta chains share one sample of origin, sequenced in a study of T cells in women clearing cervical HPV infection. Measured with immunoSEQ multiplex PCR; TCRdb has only the in-frame clones, and not every one. This sample's table has around 31,000 clones. Sequencing was performed on blood buffy coat. These receptors were obtained from a woman between 18 and 70 years old with a cervical HPV16 infection that either progressed to CIN3+ or cleared (not recorded which).

Note on this clone: The CDR3 end lies 3 residues beyond the end of the read and is filled in from the germline J gene. The genes are TRBV29-1 and TRBJ2-5, with a possible D match to TRBD1 (5 bases). Between the trimmed V and J ends, which lost 8 bases and 5 bases, there was a span of 15 bases. From germline, CDR1 is SQVTM and CDR2 ANQGSEA. The CDR3 is 12 amino acids. CDR3: CSSSQGRETQYF. The CDR3 bases that were read are TGCAGCTCCTCCCAGGGTCGGGAGACC.

The part of the CDR3 DNA that was read is TGTGCCAGCAGCGTCCTGGGACAGGGGAGGACTGAA. Its protein is CASSVLGQGRTE. The whole CDR3 sequence reads CASSVLGQGRTEAFF. This chain links TRBV7-2 with TRBJ1-1; 10 positions agree with TRBD1. The read halts 3 residues ahead of the CDR3 end, with the missing end drawn from the germline J gene. The length of the CDR3 is 15 residues. The J segment lost 5 bases and the V segment lost 5 bases, leaving 8 bases of the junction unmatched. Germline CDR1 and CDR2: SGHTA and FQGNSA.

A remark on this clone: Read data end 3 residues before the CDR3 end; the end is taken from the germline J gene. This CDR3 is also generated by other DNA sequences in the sample. The chain has TRBV19 and TRBJ1-6; TRBD1 aligns across 8 bases. The CDR3 has 13 residues. The ends lost 9 bases at V and 6 bases at J; junction bases unmatched: 4. CDR1 and CDR2 from the germline V gene are LNHDA and SQIVND (reference sequence). The CDR3 is CASKTGVNSPLHF. Incomplete CDR3 DNA: TGTGCCAGCAAGACAGGGGTTAATTCACCC.

About this clone: The read stops 3 residues short of the end of the CDR3; the missing end is completed from the germline J gene. The rearrangement joins TRBV20-1 to TRBJ1-6; the match to TRBD1 covers 8 bases. The CDR3 runs 16 residues. Trimming cost V 0 bases and J 5 bases; bases outside gene matches: 6. Germline V gene data show CDR1 as DFQATT and CDR2 as SNEGSKA (reference sequence). The CDR3 reads CSARDWATGDNSPLHF. The CDR3 bases that were read are TGCAGTGCTAGAGATTGGGCGACAGGGGATAATTCACCC.

About this clone itself: The sequenced fragment ends 3 residues before the CDR3 boundary, so the rest is inferred from the germline J gene. The chain employs TRBV10-1 and TRBJ2-1, with 8 bases that match TRBD2. V lost 3 bases and J lost 6; bases outside the gene matches: 10. The CDR3 loop spans 16 amino acids. Germline V gene data show CDR1 as WNHNN and CDR2 as SYGVQD (reference sequence). The part of the CDR3 DNA that was read is TGCGCCAGCAGTGAAACGGTAGCGGGAAAGGTCAATGAG. It encodes CASSETVAGKVNE. The CDR3, in full, reads CASSETVAGKVNEQFF.

Concerning this clone itself: The DNA ends 3 residues before the CDR3 does, and the rest of the CDR3 is filled in from the germline J gene. The chain is built from TRBV28 and TRBJ2-7, with 15 bases lining up with TRBD2. This CDR3 has 16 residues. Looked up from germline, CDR1 is MDHEN and CDR2 is SYDVKM. Losses at the gene ends were 5 bases for V and 4 bases for J; bases not matched to a gene: 6. CDR3 in amino acids: CASSPGTSGRRYEQYF. Incomplete CDR3 DNA: TGTGCCAGCAGTCCCGGGACTAGCGGGAGGAGGTACGAG.

As for this clone: The CDR3 is cut off 3 residues early in the read; its end comes from the germline J gene. The chain recombines TRBV20-1 with TRBJ2-3; TRBD2 matches 13 bases. The CDR3 has 15 residues. The V gene's germline CDR1 is DFQATT and CDR2 SNEGSKA (reference sequence). V lost 4 bases to trimming and J lost 2 bases; unmatched junction nucleotides: 3. The sequenced part of the CDR3 DNA is TGCAGTGCTACGACTAGCGGGAGGCCCACAGATACG. Amino acid sequence: CSATTSGRPTDT. The whole CDR3 region reads CSATTSGRPTDTQYF.

Of note for this clone: Read sequence stops 3 residues before the CDR3 end, and the germline J gene provides the missing end. The V gene is TRBV30, the J gene TRBJ1-5; the D gene is possibly TRBD1 (6 bases). With 6 bases removed from V and 0 bases from J, the gap between germline ends came to 9 bases. The CDR3 is 13 amino acids. The germline gives CDR1 GTSNPN, CDR2 SVGIG (reference sequence). The CDR3 protein is CACQGNSNQPQHF. The sequenced CDR3 bases are TGTGCCTGCCAGGGGAATAGCAATCAGCCC.

Concerning this clone: Coverage ceases 3 residues before the CDR3 finishes, and the germline J gene fills in the end. The chain carries TRBV10-1 and TRBJ2-7, with D hard to call. The germline gives CDR1 WNHNN, CDR2 SYGVQD (reference sequence). The CDR3 runs to 15 residues. Trimming removed 0 bases from V and 3 bases from J, with 12 bases in between. CDR3 DNA (partial): TGCGCCAGCAGTGAGTCCTGGCGGCGCCTCTACGAG. Translation gives CASSESWRRLYE. The full CDR3 protein is CASSESWRRLYEQYF.

Concerning this clone itself: Read sequence stops 3 residues before the CDR3 end, and the germline J gene provides the missing end. The chain carries TRBV20-1 and TRBJ2-1; perhaps D is TRBD1 or TRBD2 (5 bases each). The CDR3 is 15 residues long. Trimming left V 6 bases short and J 8 bases short, with 23 bases between. Germline V CDR1 and CDR2: DFQATT, SNEGSKA (reference sequence). The covered CDR3 bases are TGCAGTGCGGAGGATCCACATCGGACAATCTATGAG. Translation gives CSAEDPHRTIYE. The full CDR3 sequence reads CSAEDPHRTIYEQFF.

As regards this clone: The read terminates 3 residues ahead of where the CDR3 ends, so the germline J gene completes it. The chain couples TRBV7-3 to TRBJ1-5; weak D call: TRBD1 (5 bases). V was trimmed by 7 bases and J by 2 bases, leaving 21 bases between them. Germline assignment: CDR1 SGHTA and CDR2 FQGTGA. This CDR3 has 17 residues. CDR3 loop: CASIISPDSLCNQPQHF. The part of the CDR3 DNA that was read is TGTGCCAGCATCATCTCTCCCGACAGCCTGTGCAATCAGCCC.

In regard to this clone: The read gets to within 3 residues of the CDR3 end, and the germline J gene fills in the rest. The chain links TRBV11-2 to TRBJ2-7; possible D gene TRBD1, 5 bases. Trimming took off 5 bases at V and 3 bases at J, with 11 bases between the two ends. Germline CDR1 reads SGHAT; CDR2 reads FQNNGV. This CDR3 has 13 residues. The DNA read from the CDR3 is TGTGCCAGCAGCCCCGGACAAGGCTACGAG. Translated, it gives CASSPGQGYE. The entire CDR3 protein is CASSPGQGYEQYF.

Comments on this clone: Read data end 3 residues before the CDR3 end; the end is taken from the germline J gene. This chain connects TRBV20-1 to TRBJ2-1, with D hard to call. This CDR3 spans 13 amino acids. The V gene's germline CDR1 is DFQATT and CDR2 SNEGSKA (reference sequence). V was pared by 7 bases and J by 4 bases, with 14 bases between. The part of the CDR3 DNA that was read is TGCAGTGGGTATGGCCCTCCATACAATGAG. Protein: CSGYGPPYNE. The full CDR3 reads CSGYGPPYNEQFF.

In the case of this clone: The CDR3 end is not reached by the read, which stops 3 residues before it; the germline J gene fills it in. The genes are TRBV5-1 and TRBJ2-1; 8 nucleotides line up with TRBD2. This CDR3 region has 16 residues. Germline V CDR1 and CDR2: SGHRS, YFSETQ. The V segment lost 2 bases and the J segment 6 bases; nucleotides outside the gene matches: 10. The covered CDR3 bases are TGCGCCAGCAGCTTTGGTTCGGGGGGGCCACGCAATGAG. Its translation is CASSFGSGGPRNE. The complete CDR3 sequence is CASSFGSGGPRNEQFF.

To note about this clone: The read halts 3 residues ahead of the CDR3 end, with the missing end drawn from the germline J gene. This sequence joins TRBV14 and TRBJ2-7; D remains unclear. Germline CDR1 and CDR2: SGHDN and FVKESK. The V and J ends lost 2 bases and 5 bases respectively, with 13 bases between them. This CDR3 region has 14 residues. CDR3 DNA (partial): TGTGCCAGCAGCCAATGGGCTGGCACCCACGAG. This encodes CASSQWAGTHE. The whole CDR3 sequence reads CASSQWAGTHEQYF. Full variable domain (missing parts from reference TRBV14 and TRBJ2-7): EAGVTQFPSHSVIEKGQTVTLRCDPISGHDNLYWYRRVMGKEIKFLLHFVKESKQDESGMPNNRFLAERTGGTYSTLKVQPAELEDSGVYFCASSQWAGTHEQYFGPGTRLTVT.

In regard to this clone: The read comes to an end 3 residues before the CDR3 does, leaving the germline J gene to fill in the end. The J gene is TRBJ2-3, the V gene TRBV18; 9 bases are a match to TRBD1. Germline values: CDR1 KGHSH, CDR2 LQKENI. The CDR3 totals 16 residues. V lost 2 bases, J lost 4 bases, and 7 bases stayed unmatched. The CDR3 here is CASSPTGTGTADTQYF. The part of the CDR3 DNA that was read is TGTGCCAGCTCACCAACCGGGACAGGGACGGCAGATACG.

To note about this clone: The observed sequence ends 3 residues before the CDR3 terminus, with the missing tail filled in from the germline J gene. Other DNA sequences from this sample encode an identical CDR3 as well. V gene TRBV2 combines with J gene TRBJ2-3; D might be TRBD2 (7 bases). The CDR3 covers 18 residues. The germline gives CDR1 SNHLY, CDR2 FYNNEI. Incomplete CDR3 DNA: TGTGCCAGCAGTGAATCGGTACTCAGGGGCGGGAGTGCGGAGACG. Residues: CASSESVLRGGSAET. The full-length CDR3 reads as CASSESVLRGGSAETQYF.